These T cell receptor beta chains were read from a single sample in a study of blood T cell repertoires in COVID-19. TCRdb keeps only in-frame clones here, not all; method: immunoSEQ multiplex PCR. The sample has under 300,000 clones, 80% to 90% seen once. Sample: PBMCs or T cells enriched from blood (not recorded which). Receptors originate from a woman aged 45-65 years who had recovered from COVID-19. Both conserved end residues are trimmed from each CDR3.

v_call	j_call	cdr3_aa
TRBV7-8	TRBJ2-7	ASSSGSEYEQY
TRBV7-6	TRBJ2-3	ASSLEPSGSHTQY
TRBV6-5	TRBJ2-7	ASRRQGNNEQY
TRBV15	TRBJ1-2	ATRTGVHYGYT
TRBV28	TRBJ2-2	ASSATGGPGELF
TRBV7-2	TRBJ1-4	ASSSTGSVGEKLF
TRBV6-5	TRBJ2-5	ASSLAGDPPGTQY
TRBV5-5	TRBJ2-2	ASSFSGQGLATGELF
TRBV5-5	TRBJ2-2	ASSSGLAEYPGELF
TRBV27	TRBJ1-2	ASSWGRRSGYT
TRBV30	TRBJ1-6	AWSVRGSSPLH
TRBV5-6	TRBJ2-7	ASSYGTTYEQY
TRBV27	TRBJ2-1	ATRQGLEYNEQF
TRBV19	TRBJ1-6	ASSIIVGGLENSPLH
TRBV11-2	TRBJ2-7	ASSLAQAVGSGYEQY
TRBV7-2	TRBJ2-3	ASSFREGGSLY
TRBV18	TRBJ2-6	ASSPFAATSGANVLT
TRBV9	TRBJ2-3	ASYHGTSGMSSTDTQY
TRBV19	TRBJ2-2	ASKRDTDYTGELF
TRBV7-2	TRBJ1-2	ASSLVVQTPFYGYT
TRBV11-1	TRBJ2-1	ASSVSLAGERHEQF
TRBV6-6	TRBJ1-2	ASSTRQGSGYT
TRBV19	TRBJ1-5	ASSSHGLAGNQPQH
TRBV18	TRBJ1-1	ASSSINTEAF
TRBV7-8	TRBJ1-1	ASRFQGGGLAF
TRBV19	TRBJ2-7	ASGRTSGTYEQY
TRBV2	TRBJ1-3	ASRYSGNTIY
TRBV5-1	TRBJ1-2	ASSLGDRGYGYT
TRBV18	TRBJ2-3	ASSRDRPGTDTQY
TRBV14	TRBJ2-1	ASSQSTGLAGLSSEQF
TRBV5-1	TRBJ2-5	ASSLSGTSGRPGYQETQY
TRBV7-8	TRBJ2-7	ASSFRGGRGSYEQY
TRBV27	TRBJ1-1	ASSLRGNTEAF
TRBV2	TRBJ2-1	ASSEALWTSGRQF
TRBV9	TRBJ2-1	ASSVDRTYNEQF
TRBV6-5	TRBJ1-2	ASSYDRNYGYT
TRBV24-1	TRBJ2-2	ATSLGQGKNTGELF
TRBV28	TRBJ1-2	ASSLSLRRAYGYT
TRBV29-1	TRBJ1-2	SVDVGASYGYT
TRBV24-1	TRBJ2-2	ATSDPTGKTGELF